Below are 22 T cell receptor beta chains sequenced from a single sample in a study of CD8+ T cells in alopecia areata. Reverse transcription of extracted RNA yielded cDNA, which provided the sequencing template. Some clones are missing from TCRdb's copy, which holds only in-frame ones; the method was immunoSEQ multiplex PCR. The data contain around 250,000 clones, under 70% of them singletons. The starting material was CD4+ T cells sorted from blood, obtained at week 0. These receptors came from a human donor with alopecia areata.

The rearrangement uses TRBV7-9 and TRBJ1-2; D gene unclear. This CDR3 is 12 amino acids long. Trimming took 5 bases from V and 7 from J, leaving 11 bases between them. The germline V gene encodes CDR1 SEHNR and CDR2 FQNEAQ (reference sequence). Here the CDR3 reads CASSVGAVGYTF. CDR3 nucleotide sequence: TGTGCCAGCAGCGTGGGAGCAGTTGGCTACACCTTC.

The gene calls are TRBV18 and TRBJ2-4; 9 nucleotides agree with TRBD1. The CDR3 has 14 amino acids. The germline gives CDR1 KGHSH, CDR2 LQKENI. Trimming removed 3 bases from V and 5 bases from J; junction bases left unmatched: 2. The CDR3 sequence: CASSPWTGENIQYF. In DNA form, the CDR3 reads TGTGCCAGCTCACCCTGGACAGGGGAAAACATTCAGTACTTC. Drawing the rest from reference TRBV18 and TRBJ2-4, the complete variable domain is NAGVMQNPRHLVRRRGQEARLRCSPMKGHSHVYWYRQLPEEGLKFMVYLQKENIIDESGMPKERFSAEFPKEGPSILRIQQVVRGDSAAYFCASSPWTGENIQYFGAGTRLSVL.

This clone was observed a few times. J is TRBJ1-1 and V is TRBV30; D gene uncertain. CDR1 GTSNPN and CDR2 SVGIG come from the germline V gene (reference sequence). The CDR3 totals 13 residues. V was pared by 7 bases and J by 4 bases, with 16 bases between. CDR3 amino acids: CAYTDSSGTEAFF. The CDR3 DNA reads TGTGCCTACACGGACTCCTCGGGCACTGAAGCTTTCTTT.

The V and J genes are TRBV27 and TRBJ2-7; tentative D call: TRBD1 (5 bases). The length of the CDR3 is 13 residues. Looked up from germline, CDR1 is MNHEY and CDR2 is SMNVEV (reference sequence). V shed 5 bases and J shed 4 bases, with 12 bases lying between them. The CDR3 nucleotides are TGTGCCAGCAGTCCGGACAAAGGGTACGAGCAGTACTTC. It codes for CASSPDKGYEQYF.

V and J are TRBV5-1 and TRBJ2-1; D is unresolved. Germline CDR1 reads SGHRS; CDR2 reads YFSETQ. The CDR3 runs 12 residues. V was clipped by 4 bases and J by 7 bases, with 9 bases between them. This CDR3 reads CASSPGRNEQFF. The CDR3 DNA reads as TGCGCCAGCAGCCCTGGGCGTAATGAGCAGTTCTTC.

The J gene is TRBJ2-1, the V gene TRBV9; TRBD1 matches 10 bases. This CDR3 is 15 amino acids long. Germline assignment: CDR1 SGDLS and CDR2 YYNGEE. J lost 2 bases, V lost 5 bases, and 4 bases had no gene match. The CDR3 protein is CASSGTGAPYNEQFF. The CDR3 DNA reads TGTGCCAGCAGTGGGACAGGGGCGCCCTACAATGAGCAGTTCTTC.

The chain carries TRBV7-9 and TRBJ2-7; D ambiguous. With 1 base removed from V and 7 bases from J, the gap between germline ends came to 8 bases. There are 12 residues in the CDR3. Germline CDR1 is SEHNR and CDR2 is FQNEAQ (reference sequence). CDR3 protein: CASSLGPLEQYF. The CDR3 region has the DNA TGTGCCAGCAGCTTAGGGCCACTGGAGCAGTACTTC. Looking up the rest from reference TRBV7-9 and TRBJ2-7 gives the full variable domain: DTGVSQNPRHKITKRGQNVTFRCDPISEHNRLYWYRQTLGQGPEFLTYFQNEAQLEKSRLLSDRFSAERPKGSFSTLEIQRTEQGDSAMYLCASSLGPLEQYFGPGTRLTVT.

The V and J genes are TRBV9 and TRBJ2-5; 11 bases fit TRBD2. After removal of 4 bases from V and 2 bases from J, the junction contained 7 bases not matched to a gene. The CDR3 totals 16 residues. The germline CDR1 and CDR2 sequences are SGDLS and YYNGEE. Here the CDR3 reads CASSLGLAGEQETQYF. The CDR3 region has the DNA TGTGCCAGCAGCCTCGGACTAGCGGGTGAACAAGAGACCCAGTACTTC.

The chain is built from TRBV29-1 and TRBJ2-3; D gene ambiguous. Germline CDR1 reads SQVTM; CDR2 reads ANQGSEA. This CDR3 region has 11 residues. Trimming took off 7 bases at V and 3 bases at J, with 8 bases between the two ends. For the CDR3, the DNA is TGCAGCGCAGCCGGGACAGATACGCAGTATTTT. Its translation is CSAAGTDTQYF.

This clone came up a few times. The chain combines TRBV9 with TRBJ1-5; D is unclear. CDR3 size: 14 residues. Germline loops: CDR1 SGDLS, CDR2 YYNGEE. Trimming pared 0 bases from V and 4 bases from J, leaving 8 bases between. CDR3 sequence: CASSVGATNQPQHF. The DNA for the CDR3 is TGTGCCAGCAGCGTAGGTGCCACGAATCAGCCCCAGCATTTT. Using reference TRBV9 and TRBJ1-5 for the parts outside the CDR3, the full variable domain is DSGVTQTPKHLITATGQRVTLRCSPRSGDLSVYWYQQSLDQGLQFLIQYYNGEERAKGNILERFSAQQFPDLHSELNLSSLELGDSALYFCASSVGATNQPQHFGDGTRLSIL.

The V and J genes are TRBV20-1 and TRBJ2-7, with 11 bases aligning to TRBD1. V gave up 6 bases and J gave up 5 bases; unmatched junction bases: 0. CDR1 and CDR2 (germline): DFQATT, SNEGSKA (reference sequence). The CDR3 consists of 11 residues. CDR3 in DNA: TGCAGTGCGGGACAGGGGGACGAGCAGTACTTC. It codes for CSAGQGDEQYF.

This sequence joins TRBV7-6 and TRBJ2-3, with D perhaps TRBD2 (5 bases). The ends were cut back, 1 base at V and 2 bases at J, with 7 bases in the middle. Germline V lookup: CDR1 SGHVS, CDR2 FNYEAQ. The CDR3 is made up of 14 amino acids. Here the CDR3 DNA reads TGTGCCAGCAGCTTAGTCGGGAACACAGATACGCAGTATTTT. Amino acids: CASSLVGNTDTQYF.

This clone is a singleton in its sample. The gene calls are TRBV11-2 and TRBJ1-2; D is undetermined. The CDR3 contains 13 residues. The germline gives CDR1 SGHAT, CDR2 FQNNGV. The germline V and J ends were trimmed by 0 bases and 8 bases, with 10 bases remaining between them. The chain's CDR3 is CASSLDRSRGYTF. The CDR3 DNA reads TGTGCCAGCAGCTTAGACAGGTCTCGGGGCTACACCTTC.

V is TRBV29-1 and J is TRBJ1-2; a weak D match, TRBD1 (6 bases). Germline values: CDR1 SQVTM, CDR2 ANQGSEA. This CDR3 comprises 13 residues. V dropped 7 bases and J dropped 3 bases, with 15 bases sitting between them. CDR3 protein: CSAGLQGYYGYTF. The CDR3 DNA sequence: TGCAGCGCCGGTTTACAGGGTTACTATGGCTACACCTTC.

The chain is built from TRBV9 and TRBJ2-3; D possibly corresponds to TRBD1 (5 bases). The germline V gene encodes CDR1 SGDLS and CDR2 YYNGEE. Trimming pared 3 bases from V and 2 bases from J, leaving 16 bases between. This CDR3 comprises 16 residues. In DNA, the CDR3 is TGTGCCAGCAGCGGATCTAAAGGGGCGCACACAGATACGCAGTATTTT. This gives the protein CASSGSKGAHTDTQYF.

This clone has just a few counts. This sequence joins TRBV7-2 and TRBJ2-5; TRBD2 is a possible D gene (6 bases). Germline V gene sequence: CDR1 SGHTA, CDR2 FQGNSA. Between the trimmed V and J ends, which lost 6 bases and 5 bases, there was a span of 19 bases. The CDR3 length is 15 residues. CDR3 bases: TGTGCCAGCAGTCAAGACCTACCCAGCGGGGAGACCCAGTACTTC. Its protein is CASSQDLPSGETQYF.

This chain uses TRBV13 with TRBJ2-5; the match to TRBD1 covers 9 bases. Germline lookup yields CDR1 PRHDT and CDR2 FYEKMQ (reference sequence). The CDR3 contains 16 residues. V lost 3 bases to trimming and J lost 9 bases; unmatched junction nucleotides: 14. The CDR3 region is CASSFLTGGIPLAQYF. The DNA of the CDR3 is TGTGCCAGCAGCTTCCTGACAGGGGGTATTCCTTTGGCCCAGTACTTC.

This chain connects TRBV29-1 to TRBJ2-1; TRBD1 matches at 8 bases. CDR1 is SQVTM, CDR2 ANQGSEA, per germline. The CDR3 covers 14 residues. The trim removed 2 bases at V and 8 bases at J, leaving 8 bases unmatched. As DNA, the CDR3 is TGCAGCGTTGAATCCATCGCGACAGGGGATGAGCAGTTCTTC. Protein product: CSVESIATGDEQFF.

The V and J genes are TRBV7-9 and TRBJ2-2; 7 bases are a match to TRBD1. V lost 5 bases and J lost 4; bases outside the gene matches: 10. Germline V gene data show CDR1 as SEHNR and CDR2 as FQNEAQ (reference sequence). The CDR3 extends over 16 amino acids. The CDR3 sequence is CASSVETGRGTGELFF. CDR3 in DNA: TGTGCCAGCAGCGTAGAGACAGGGCGAGGCACCGGGGAGCTGTTTTTT. Looking up the rest from reference TRBV7-9 and TRBJ2-2 gives the full variable domain: DTGVSQNPRHKITKRGQNVTFRCDPISEHNRLYWYRQTLGQGPEFLTYFQNEAQLEKSRLLSDRFSAERPKGSFSTLEIQRTEQGDSAMYLCASSVETGRGTGELFFGEGSRLTVL.

This chain joins TRBV27 and TRBJ1-4, with D unclear. The germline V gene encodes CDR1 MNHEY and CDR2 SMNVEV (reference sequence). Trimming cost V 5 bases and J 7 bases, with 14 bases left between them. This CDR3 is built from 14 residues. The CDR3 DNA follows: TGTGCCAGCAGTCAGGCCGGGTTCGTTGAAAAACTGTTTTTT. Residues: CASSQAGFVEKLFF.

V gene TRBV7-2 combines with J gene TRBJ1-2; D not certain. The CDR3 is 14 residues long. CDR1 and CDR2 (germline): SGHTA, FQGNSA. The V end lost 5 bases, the J end lost 2 bases, and 12 bases lay between the germline ends. The CDR3 nucleotides are TGTGCCAGCAGCCCCGTCTGGCCAAACTATGGCTACACCTTC. Protein sequence: CASSPVWPNYGYTF.

Only a few counts were recorded for this clone. The rearrangement uses TRBV18 and TRBJ1-4; D gene unclear. The CDR3 loop spans 14 amino acids. Germline V gene sequence: CDR1 KGHSH, CDR2 LQKENI. V dropped 2 bases and J dropped 6 bases, with 10 bases sitting between them. The CDR3 nucleotides read TGTGCCAGCTCACCATGGCAGGAATATGAAAAACTGTTTTTT. Amino acid sequence: CASSPWQEYEKLFF.